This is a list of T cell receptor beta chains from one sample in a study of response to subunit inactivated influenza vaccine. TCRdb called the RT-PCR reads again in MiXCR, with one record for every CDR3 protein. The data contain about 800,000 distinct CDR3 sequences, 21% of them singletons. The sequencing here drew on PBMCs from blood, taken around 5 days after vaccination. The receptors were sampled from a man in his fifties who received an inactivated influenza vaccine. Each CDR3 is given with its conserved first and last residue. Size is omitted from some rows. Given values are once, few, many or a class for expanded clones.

CATSDGDRGSLETQYF TRBJ2-5 few TRBV24-1 16
CASSGTRLEQYF TRBJ2-7 few TRBV10-2 12
CAITPRDSTYEQYF TRBJ2-7 NA TRBV10-3 14
CASLAGGSQYEQYF TRBJ2-7 NA TRBV28 14
CASSTGQALNTGELFF TRBJ2-2 many TRBV5-5 16
CASSQGTGGTYEQYF TRBJ2-7 NA TRBV12-3/TRBV12-4 15
CAWSRTGNVLTF TRBJ2-6 NA TRBV30 12
CASSLRRSNEKLFF TRBJ1-4 few TRBV5-1 14
CASRGAEYNEQFF TRBJ2-1 few TRBV2 13
CASSPSGLAGGGVRNIQYF TRBJ2-4 NA TRBV28 19
CASSLGSGGANEQFF TRBJ2-1 few TRBV7-2 15
CASSQVGTEAFF TRBJ1-1 many TRBV3-1 12
CASSLPGHAGEQYF TRBJ2-7 NA TRBV5-1 14
CASSVDTGNNEQFF TRBJ2-1 NA TRBV9 14
CASSENIAPNNEQFF TRBJ2-1 NA TRBV25-1 15
CASRDRVRTGELFF TRBJ2-2 NA TRBV6-7 14
CAISEGGGSKNIQYF TRBJ2-4 NA TRBV10-3 15
CASSPLGTSGRVYEQYF TRBJ2-7 NA TRBV6-1 17
CATRGGSGEQYF TRBJ2-7 few TRBV6-5 12
CATGDRVNQPQHF TRBJ1-5 NA TRBV19 13
CAISEKGGSYNEQFF TRBJ2-1 few TRBV10-3 15
CGSSGTGNEQYF TRBJ2-7 NA TRBV18 12
CSAQRLGETQYF TRBJ2-5 few TRBV29-1 12
CASSSPANQETQYF TRBJ2-5 NA TRBV12-3/TRBV12-4 14
CASSQELTSGPYNEQFF TRBJ2-1 NA TRBV3-1 17
CSAEPSLAREQFF TRBJ2-1 NA TRBV20-1 13
CASSLDLRWENEQFF TRBJ2-1 few TRBV7-2 15
CASSYLRDRGGEKLFF TRBJ1-4 NA TRBV6-5 16
CASSLGRHEQFF TRBJ2-1 NA TRBV7-8 12
CSASFRGGRGNIQYF TRBJ2-4 NA TRBV20-1 15
CASSHGQGNYEQYF TRBJ2-7 NA TRBV13 14
CASSPGGRTTPQQYF TRBJ2-7 NA TRBV12-3/TRBV12-4 15
CASSLRVAYNEQFF TRBJ2-1 few TRBV7-9 14
CASSLSQGSIETQYF TRBJ2-5 NA TRBV12-3/TRBV12-4 15
CAISEPGDPFEKLFF TRBJ1-4 NA TRBV10-3 15
CASSLTGQTYEQYF TRBJ2-7 few TRBV11-2 14
CAWNPGQGAREAFF TRBJ1-1 once TRBV30 14
CSAIPTSGFQETQYF TRBJ2-5 few TRBV20-1 15
CASSPPVRTEAFF TRBJ1-1 NA TRBV18 13
CASSFGTYYEQYF TRBJ2-7 NA TRBV5-6 13
CASSFPPSEAFF TRBJ1-1 NA TRBV12-3/TRBV12-4 12
CASSLGTSSDIQYF TRBJ2-4 NA TRBV7-6 14
CASSYDRDSYGYTF TRBJ1-2 NA TRBV6-5 14
CASRPPMRTGTNEQYF TRBJ2-7 NA TRBV28 16
CASRHRGRNEQFF TRBJ2-1 NA TRBV14 13
CASSRNYQETQYF TRBJ2-5 many TRBV28 13